Listed here is a single T cell receptor beta chain. What it binds is not known. The source of the sample is a study of shared clonotypes between healthy human individuals. Study results and caveats: Clonotypes shared by all four donors outscored non-shared clonotypes in generation probability.

Measured with immunoSEQ multiplex PCR; TCRdb has only the in-frame clones, and not every one. The data contain some 980,000 clones, over 60% of them seen just once; the ten biggest clones take up approximately 1.5%. The sample consisted of memory CD4+ T cells sorted from blood. The subset here: CD45RA-negative fraction. The source is a young man in good health.

The CDR3 DNA is TGTGCCAGCATCTCCCGGGGACAGGGGGCTGACGAGCAGTACTTC. It codes for CASISRGQGADEQYF. The V call is TRBV2, the J call TRBJ2-7, with 12 bases aligning to TRBD1. Germline CDR1 reads SNHLY; CDR2 reads FYNNEI. The CDR3 length is 15 residues. V gave up 7 bases and J gave up 5 bases; unmatched junction bases: 9.